The clone carrying this T cell receptor (beta chain) has ten or more counts. Its antigen is currently unknown. The data derive from a study of T cell clonality in common variable immunodeficiency. Whole-study results and caveats: Fewer deletions and N-nucleotide insertions were reportedly seen in common variable immunodeficiency TCR beta sequences. Patient heterogeneity in the CVID cohort limited correlations between repertoire features and clinical complications.

TCRdb's table, derived via immunoSEQ multiplex PCR, lists solely in-frame clones and lacks some. The sample contains about 66,000 clones, none of them singletons. The source material was peripheral blood mononuclear cells. The receptor was derived from a person aged 18-70 years in good health.

The covered CDR3 bases are TGCAGTGCTAGAGATCCGTTTATCAAGGACACTGAA. Its translation is CSARDPFIKDTE. The whole CDR3 is CSARDPFIKDTEAFF. This chain connects TRBV20-1 to TRBJ1-1, with unresolved D. Read sequence stops 3 residues before the CDR3 end, and the germline J gene provides the missing end. The CDR3 is 15 amino acids. Germline CDR1 is DFQATT and CDR2 is SNEGSKA (reference sequence). V lost 0 bases to trimming and J lost 3 bases, with 14 bases between them.